The clone carrying this TCR beta chain was found many times. What it binds is unknown. Germline V gene sequence: CDR1 MNHNS, CDR2 SASEGT. The CDR3 contains 13 residues. Losses at the gene ends were 7 bases for V and 1 base for J; bases not matched to a gene: 2. This specimen belongs to a study of T cells in Graves' hyperthyroidism and ophthalmopathy. Whole-study results and caveats: Separation of ophthalmopathy from stable hyperthyroidism was achieved by a 13 V-J model.

The investigators amplified TCR beta CDR3 regions from RNA transcripts. The TCR CDR3 first-round RT-PCR relied on the HTBI primer set. TCRdb called the multiplex PCR reads again in MiXCR, with one record for every CDR3 protein. This table holds about 360,000 distinct CDR3 sequences, roughly 13% found once. Sequencing was carried out using blood. The TCR comes from a woman in her late teens or twenties with Graves' hyperthyroidism. This chain joins TRBV6-1 and TRBJ2-5, with 8 positions matching TRBD1. CDR3 residues: CASNRGSQETQYF. DNA for the CDR3: TGTGCCAGCAACAGGGGGAGCCAAGAGACCCAGTACTTC.